This TCR beta chain was recovered during a study of PD-L1 blockade in urothelial cancer (dated by TCRdb to the late 2010s). Study-level background: Every patient began therapy at some point between 2014 and 2015 and was given atezolizumab 1,200 mg intravenously every 3 weeks. Patients had an ECOG performance status of 0 or 1 and had received between 0 and 3 prior chemotherapy regimens. Under 30 patients had pretreatment blood TCR-seq, around 25 had at least one posttreatment blood collection, and around 25 had tumor TCR-seq. About 90% of the roughly 29 patients were identified as males with urothelial cancer of bladder origin, and a prior smoking history was reported by 18 of 29 patients. Blood samples gave median yields of around 150,000 T cells and some 84,000 unique TCRs, along with a median clonality of 0.080. Durable clinical benefit meant progression-free survival longer than 6 months, and TCR features were also tested against progression-free and overall survival. Under 10 patients reached durable clinical benefit, while roughly 22 patients did not. TCR sequencing covered pretreatment tumor samples and matched, serially collected peripheral blood taken before and after atezolizumab treatment. The study, an exploratory multi-omic analysis, examined somatic, immune and clinical correlates of response to PD-L1 blockade with atezolizumab in urothelial cancer. Blood samples were analyzed at two time points: 3 weeks after treatment start (second dose) and 6 weeks after treatment start. In the same patients, pretreatment tumors underwent whole exome sequencing and RNA sequencing in addition to TCR sequencing. Study-wide conclusions, independent of this receptor: Patients with durable benefit showed greater expansion of tumor-associated TCR clones in peripheral blood 3 weeks after starting treatment (n ≈ 20, p = 0.022). A pretreatment peripheral blood TCR clonality below the median was linked to improved progression-free and overall survival. Because the sample size was small (n of about 30) and many of the analyses were exploratory, the results are meant to be hypothesis-generating.

Looking up the germline V gene yields CDR1 MNHEY and CDR2 SVGAGI. Trimming at the junction amounts to 8 bases on V and 3 bases on J, and the germline ends lie 11 bases apart. Including the terminal cysteine and phenylalanine, the CDR3 comprises 13 residues. Of all the DNA, just the CDR3 is kept, 39 bases in frame from base 1. The time point label for this specimen denotes: peripheral blood 6 weeks after treatment start. A cohort of roughly 30 patients with locally advanced or metastatic urothelial carcinoma, treated at Memorial Sloan Kettering on a trial protocol, was included. Peripheral blood mononuclear cells were collected pretreatment and during treatment, with between 1 and 8 total time points per patient. The Qiagen DNeasy Blood extraction kit was used to purify genomic DNA from total PBMCs and from tumor samples. PBMCs were collected pretreatment and during treatment and were isolated and stored as previously described.

Note on this clone: Which antigen it targets is not known. The sample holds no much larger clone one base away, and base qualities are not on file.

To estimate absolute template abundance from read counts, synthetic TCR analog templates were spiked into each PCR. TCRbeta CDR3 regions were amplified from genomic DNA with bias-controlled V and J gene primers using the immunoSEQ assay. Sequencing of rearranged TCRbeta segments was performed at approximately 20X coverage. In the source study's methods: Clustering was used to correct sequencing errors, and CDR3s were annotated against IMGT so that V, D and J genes could be assigned. Out-of-frame and stop-codon sequences were excluded, and only productive TCRbeta rearrangements were used in downstream analyses. Clonality was computed as one minus Shannon entropy normalized by the log of the number of unique productive sequences. Clones differing between time points or between blood and tumor were identified using Fisher's exact test with Benjamini-Hochberg correction, with an adjusted p below 0.01 applied as the threshold. TCRdb took this table from immuneACCESS and kept in-frame rearrangements with V and J called. Such tables lack part of the clones; where checked against another copy, unresolved V genes explain under half of the gap, and the rest is unexplained. V and J calls and clone size come straight from that table; D and trimming were deduced from the DNA. This sample gives roughly 25,000 clones in total; 82% of them show up just once. 1.6% of the sample rests with the top ten.

The sample here was PBMCs, taken around atezolizumab (anti-PD-L1) treatment. The V and J segments used are TRBV6-5 and TRBJ1-5, with the identity of the D gene unclear. The sequence derives from a man aged 65 to 79 with urothelial cancer. The nucleotide sequence reads as follows: TGTGCCAGCTGTGAAACAATCAATCAGCCCCAGCATTTT. It is translated as CASCETINQPQHF.